This T cell receptor (beta chain) was captured in a study of T cell repertoires in cytomegalovirus infection. TCRdb passed the reads through MiXCR, listing each CDR3 protein once. The data show about 250,000 distinct CDR3 sequences, approximately 17% seen once. Points on this clonotype: Its target is not known.

With V trimmed by 6 bases and J by 3 bases, 5 bases remained unmatched. Germline V gene data show CDR1 as MNHEY and CDR2 as SVGEGT. The CDR3 consists of 15 residues. Study results and caveats: HLA-C-restricted, CMV-specific TCR beta clonotypes were dominant ex vivo.

The chain is built from TRBV6-2 or TRBV6-3 and TRBJ2-2; 9 bases agree with TRBD1. This clonotype originated in a human donor in good health (CMV status not recorded). Some clones in this sample may be carry-over from other donors' samples. Sequencing used CD8+ T cells from PBMCs. CDR3 DNA sequence: TGTGCCAGCAGGGGGGACAGGGAGGACACCGGGGAGCTGTTTTTT. It yields the protein CASRGDREDTGELFF.